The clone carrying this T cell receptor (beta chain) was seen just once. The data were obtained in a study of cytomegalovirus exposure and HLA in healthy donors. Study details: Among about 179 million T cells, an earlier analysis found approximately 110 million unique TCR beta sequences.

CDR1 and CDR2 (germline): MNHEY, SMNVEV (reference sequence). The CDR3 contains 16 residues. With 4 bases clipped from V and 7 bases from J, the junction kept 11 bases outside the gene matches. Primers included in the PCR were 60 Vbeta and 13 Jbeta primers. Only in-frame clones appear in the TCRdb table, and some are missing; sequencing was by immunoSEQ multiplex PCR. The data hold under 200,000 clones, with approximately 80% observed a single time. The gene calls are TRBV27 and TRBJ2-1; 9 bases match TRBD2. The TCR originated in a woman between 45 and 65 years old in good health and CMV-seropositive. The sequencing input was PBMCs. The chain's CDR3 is CASSSLGAGGRNEQFF. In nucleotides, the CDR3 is TGTGCCAGCAGTTCCCTCGGAGCGGGAGGTAGAAATGAGCAGTTCTTC.